A single sample is the source of the 27 T cell receptor beta chains below, sequenced in a study of CD8+CD57+ T cells in acquired aplastic anemia. Patients selected for sequencing had displayed CD8+CD57+ cell expansion by flow cytometry. Genomic DNA acted as the template from which TCR beta VDJ combination and CDR3 sequence profiling were carried out. One entry per CDR3 protein, called by TCRdb with MiXCR from the reads. The profile shows 75,000 to 80,000 distinct CDR3 sequences, just over 70% of them singletons. Sample: sorted CD4+, CD8+, or CD8+CD57+ T cells (not recorded which) from PBMCs. The receptors were gathered from a human donor with aplastic anemia.

This clonotype was counted at least ten times. V usage is TRBV5-4 and J usage is TRBJ2-1, with 11 nucleotides matching TRBD2. Per germline, CDR1 SGHNT and CDR2 YYREEE (reference sequence). Trimming removed 6 bases from V and 10 bases from J; junction bases left unmatched: 9. This CDR3 region has 14 residues. The CDR3 reads CASTLAGAPPEQFF. The DNA of the CDR3 is TGTGCCAGCACACTAGCGGGAGCCCCTCCCGAGCAGTTCTTC.

The chain's CDR3 is CAPSTDTQYF. CDR3 bases: TGTGCCCCTAGCACAGATACGCAGTATTTT. V gene TRBV7-9 combines with J gene TRBJ2-3; D is uncertain. V dropped 11 bases and J dropped 0 bases, with 3 bases sitting between them. This CDR3 region has 10 residues. CDR1 is SEHNR, CDR2 FQNEAQ, per germline (reference sequence).

V usage is TRBV19 and J usage is TRBJ1-4; 10 bases match TRBD1. The CDR3 has 16 residues. Germline assignment: CDR1 LNHDA and CDR2 SQIVND (reference sequence). The J segment lost 4 bases and the V segment lost 1 base, leaving 3 bases of the junction unmatched. CDR3 sequence: CASSIVRTGGNEKLFF. DNA for the CDR3: TGTGCCAGTAGTATAGTTCGGACAGGGGGTAATGAAAAACTGTTTTTT.

This sequence joins TRBV2 and TRBJ2-7, with D perhaps TRBD1 (7 bases). CDR3 size: 14 residues. Germline loops: CDR1 SNHLY, CDR2 FYNNEI. V lost 8 bases and J 6 bases, leaving 20 bases between the germline ends. CDR3 in DNA: TGTGCCAGCTGGGGAGTTCAGGGGGGCGGCGAGCAGTACTTC. It is translated as CASWGVQGGGEQYF.

This rearrangement joins TRBV10-3 to TRBJ2-2, with D tentatively TRBD1 or TRBD2 (7 bases each). CDR3 size: 14 residues. Trimming shortened V by 10 bases and J by 5 bases, and 17 bases separated the two germline ends. The germline CDR1 and CDR2 sequences are ENHRY and SYGVKD. The chain's CDR3 is CATRGAGATGELFF. The CDR3 coding sequence is TGTGCCACCAGGGGGGCGGGGGCGACCGGGGAGCTGTTTTTT.

This clonotype was seen a handful of times. This CDR3 is CSARDRGQGETQYF. CDR3 nucleotides: TGCAGTGCGCGGGACAGGGGGCAGGGAGAGACCCAGTACTTC. The chain is built from TRBV20-1 and TRBJ2-5; 12 bases are shared with TRBD1. Trimming removed 6 bases from V and 4 bases from J; junction bases left unmatched: 6. This CDR3 contains 14 residues. Germline V lookup: CDR1 DFQATT, CDR2 SNEGSKA (reference sequence).

This clonotype was detected once. This chain links TRBV24-1 with TRBJ2-1; TRBD2 aligns across 11 bases. The CDR3 has 18 amino acids. V lost 5 bases and J lost 5; bases outside the gene matches: 13. Germline-derived CDR1 and CDR2 are KGHDR and SFDVKD. The CDR3 loop reads CATSGKGTSGLANNEQFF. As DNA, the CDR3 is TGTGCCACCAGTGGGAAGGGGACTAGCGGTTTGGCCAACAATGAGCAGTTCTTC.

The rearrangement joins TRBV25-1 to TRBJ2-2; possible D gene TRBD1, 5 bases. Germline lookup yields CDR1 MGHDK and CDR2 SYGVNS. With 5 bases removed from V and 7 bases from J, the gap between germline ends came to 14 bases. CDR3 size: 14 residues. CDR3 sequence (DNA): TGTGCCAGCAGTATGAAAGGGGTGAGCGGGGAGCTGTTTTTT. Its translation: CASSMKGVSGELFF.

The chain recombines TRBV2 with TRBJ1-6; D is ambiguous. Germline V lookup: CDR1 SNHLY, CDR2 FYNNEI. The V end was cut by 5 bases, the J end by 7 bases, with 15 bases between. The CDR3 contains 15 residues. The CDR3 reads CASSYVVQANSPLHF. The CDR3 DNA is TGTGCCAGCAGTTACGTGGTGCAGGCAAATTCACCCCTCCACTTT.

This clonotype was observed a single time. The rearrangement links TRBV2 to TRBJ2-4; TRBD1 agrees at 7 bases. V shed 5 bases and J 16 bases; nucleotides not matched to a gene: 11. The CDR3 length is 12 residues. Germline V CDR1 and CDR2: SNHLY, FYNNEI. The CDR3 nucleotides read TGTGCCAGCAGTAGGGGGCAAAGGGACGCCTACTTC. This translates into CASSRGQRDAYF.

On this clonotype itself: An end of the junction differs from the germline gene, which may be a read error. The rearrangement joins TRBV20-1 to TRBJ1-6; 9 bases map to TRBD1. Germline V gene data show CDR1 as DFQATT and CDR2 as SNEGSKA (reference sequence). The CDR3 contains 14 residues. The CDR3 sequence: CSARRGQGTSSLHF. The CDR3 region has the DNA TGCAGTGCTAGGAGGGGACAGGGAACTTCATCCCTCCACTTT.

V gene TRBV4-1 combines with J gene TRBJ1-3, with 8 bases matching TRBD1. Germline assignment: CDR1 MGHRA and CDR2 YSYEKL. The CDR3 runs to 15 residues. With V trimmed by 0 bases and J by 7 bases, 5 bases remained unmatched. CDR3 region: CASSQERQGSNTIYF. CDR3 bases: TGCGCCAGCAGCCAAGAGAGACAGGGGTCGAACACCATATATTTT.

V and J are TRBV4-1 and TRBJ1-6, with D uncertain. CDR3 length: 12 residues. Looked up from germline, CDR1 is MGHRA and CDR2 is YSYEKL. V lost 3 bases and J lost 9, with 6 bases in between. The CDR3 bases are TGCGCCAGCAGCCAGATAAGTTCACCCCTCCACTTT. Protein product: CASSQISSPLHF.

The rearrangement uses TRBV6-5 and TRBJ1-4; weak D call: TRBD1 (6 bases). Trimming shortened V by 3 bases and J by 8 bases, and 16 bases separated the two germline ends. Germline CDR1 MNHEY, CDR2 SVGAGI. The length of the CDR3 is 15 residues. The DNA of the CDR3 is TGTGCCAGCAGTTATCGAGAGGGGGGTGGGGAAAAACTGTTTTTT. Translated, it gives CASSYREGGGEKLFF.

The V call is TRBV10-1, the J call TRBJ1-1; D remains unclear. This CDR3 has 13 amino acids. The V end lost 6 bases, the J end lost 1 base, and 9 bases lay between the germline ends. CDR1 WNHNN and CDR2 SYGVQD come from the germline V gene (reference sequence). The DNA of the CDR3 is TGCGCCAGCAGGCAGACGGAGAACACTGAAGCTTTCTTT. Translated: CASRQTENTEAFF.

The rearrangement links TRBV7-9 to TRBJ1-4; D is perhaps TRBD1 (5 bases). Trimming took off 5 bases at V and 5 bases at J, with 9 bases between the two ends. The CDR3 consists of 13 residues. Germline loops: CDR1 SEHNR, CDR2 FQNEAQ (reference sequence). CDR3 loop: CASSVRGNEKLFF. CDR3 bases: TGTGCCAGCAGCGTTAGGGGCAATGAAAAACTGTTTTTT.

This clonotype was found once. The chain joins TRBV7-2 to TRBJ2-5; TRBD2 matches 8 bases. CDR1 and CDR2 (germline): SGHTA, FQGNSA. The CDR3 length is 18 residues. J gave up 3 bases and V 1 base, and 13 bases lay outside the gene matches. CDR3 in amino acids: CASSLERTSWGAEETQYF. For the CDR3, the DNA is TGTGCCAGCAGCTTAGAAAGGACTAGCTGGGGCGCTGAAGAGACCCAGTACTTC.

This clonotype showed up just once. The chain recombines TRBV12-3 or TRBV12-4 with TRBJ2-3; D is perhaps TRBD1 or TRBD2 (5 bases each). This CDR3 contains 15 residues. V was clipped by 5 bases and J by 3 bases, with 15 bases between them. CDR3 region: CASSSQGVITDTQYF. The CDR3 nucleotides are TGTGCCAGCAGTAGCCAGGGAGTTATAACAGATACGCAGTATTTT.

The CDR3 DNA sequence: TGTGCCAGCCGACAGGGGGAGAAGGAGACCCAGTACTTC. Residues: CASRQGEKETQYF. The chain uses TRBV12-3 or TRBV12-4 and TRBJ2-5; 9 positions agree with TRBD1. This CDR3 has 13 residues. V was clipped by 8 bases and J by 5 bases; unmatched bases: 6.

The rearrangement joins TRBV2 to TRBJ2-7; no firm D call. The V gene lost 3 bases and the J gene lost 3 bases, with 9 bases spanning the gap. Germline V gives CDR1 SNHLY, CDR2 FYNNEI. The CDR3 totals 13 residues. CDR3 sequence: CASSEPPLYEQYF. CDR3 DNA: TGTGCCAGCAGTGAGCCCCCCCTCTACGAGCAGTACTTC.

The rearrangement uses TRBV20-1 and TRBJ2-7; D call uncertain. CDR1 DFQATT and CDR2 SNEGSKA come from the germline V gene (reference sequence). The V end was cut by 6 bases, the J end by 8 bases, with 14 bases between. The CDR3 length is 11 residues. The chain's CDR3 is CSATPSTQQYF. The CDR3 coding sequence is TGCAGTGCCACCCCCTCCACGCAGCAGTACTTC.

Only one count was recorded for this clonotype. It is unclear where the CDR3 begins or ends on the DNA, so no DNA is shown, and the CDR3 is as TCRdb lists it. The chain uses TRBV29-1 and TRBJ2-7; no DNA check was done on the table's D call, TRBD2. Germline V gene data show CDR1 as SQVTM and CDR2 as ANQGSEA. The CDR3 is 11 residues long, counting both termini. This CDR3 reads CSVAIGTPLYF.

The chain links TRBV7-6 to TRBJ2-5, with TRBD1 matching over 9 bases. V shed 5 bases and J 2 bases; nucleotides not matched to a gene: 9. This CDR3 spans 16 amino acids. Germline V gene lookup returns CDR1 SGHVS and CDR2 FNYEAQ. In DNA form, the CDR3 reads TGTGCCAGCAGCCCCTACCGGACAGGGGTGCAAGAGACCCAGTACTTC. It yields the protein CASSPYRTGVQETQYF.

The chain recombines TRBV7-3 with TRBJ2-7, with D uncertain. Trimming removed 5 bases from V and 1 base from J, with 9 bases in between. Germline CDR1 and CDR2: SGHTA and FQGTGA. The CDR3 runs 13 residues. This CDR3 is CASSPGYSYEQYF. In nucleotides, the CDR3 is TGTGCCAGCAGCCCCGGGTATTCCTACGAGCAGTACTTC. Full variable domain (outside the CDR3, taken from reference TRBV7-3 and TRBJ2-7): GAGVSQTPSNKVTEKGKYVELRCDPISGHTALYWYRQSLGQGPEFLIYFQGTGAADDSGLPNDRFFAVRPEGSVSTLKIQRTERGDSAVYLCASSPGYSYEQYFGPGTRLTVT.

This chain links TRBV20-1 with TRBJ1-3; D remains unclear. With 0 bases removed from V and 0 bases from J, the gap between germline ends came to 12 bases. This CDR3 has 16 residues. CDR1 and CDR2 (germline): DFQATT, SNEGSKA (reference sequence). The CDR3 reads CSARDPDWTSGNTIYF. The CDR3, as DNA: TGCAGTGCTAGAGACCCGGACTGGACCTCTGGAAACACCATATATTTT.

In the case of this clonotype: With a much larger clone just one base away, this may be a read error. CDR3 region: CASQLGDTIYF. CDR3 coding DNA: TGTGCCAGCCAGCTTGGAGACACCATATATTTT. The chain carries TRBV5-5 and TRBJ1-3; no definite D call. Germline loops: CDR1 SGHKS, CDR2 YYEKEE (reference sequence). The CDR3 length is 11 residues. The full variable domain, its missing parts supplied by reference TRBV5-5 and TRBJ1-3, is DAGVTQSPTHLIKTRGQQVTLRCSPISGHKSVSWYQQVLGQGPQFIFQYYEKEERGRGNFPDRFSARQFPNYSSELNVNALLLGDSALYLCASQLGDTIYFGEGSWLTVV.

The rearrangement uses TRBV24-1 and TRBJ2-5; D uncertain. V was pared by 0 bases and J by 1 base, with 8 bases between. The CDR3 runs 15 residues. Germline CDR1 is KGHDR and CDR2 is SFDVKD. Here the CDR3 DNA reads TGTGCCACCAGTGATTTGGATGGGTCCCAAGAGACCCAGTACTTC. Protein product: CATSDLDGSQETQYF.